This T cell receptor beta chain came from a study of T cells after yellow fever vaccination (dated by TCRdb to the late 2010s). Broadly, across the study: The SMART-Seq v4 Ultra Low Input RNA kit was used to prepare libraries from fractions with low cell numbers. To track T-cell clones before and after primary and booster YFV17D yellow fever vaccination, bulk TCR alpha and beta repertoires were sequenced longitudinally. Two healthy male donors made up the cohort, one aged 18 to 29 years and the other aged 30 to 40 years. Blood was drawn at multiple timepoints before and after primary and secondary immunization, with bulk PBMC replicates and cell subsets isolated. The investigation overall reported the following: A small fraction of clonotypes appeared in both the CD4 and CD8 compartments, likely as a result of convergent recombination. The study included only a couple of donors, which limits how far the findings can be generalized. Because abundant contaminating clonotypes from the bulk population could be contained in FACS-sorted repertoires, computational filtering was required. After the booster, most clones that had expanded after primary vaccination were detected again (around 96% of CD4 and roughly 86% of CD8), suggesting broad maintenance of memory. Compared with the primary T-cell response, the secondary T-cell response was faster but weaker, reaching its peak on day 5 rather than on day 15.

This clonotype was recorded at least ten times. The specificity of this receptor is unknown. Per-nucleotide qualities are absent, and no much larger clonotype sits a single base away. Taken with the paper, the label for treatment or condition translates to: live attenuated yellow fever vaccine strain. A standard Ficoll-Paque protocol was used to isolate PBMCs from peripheral blood. Dynabeads CD4 and CD8 positive selection kits were used to isolate CD4 and CD8 T-cell fractions. TriZol was used to extract RNA from bulk PBMCs, CD4 and CD8 fractions, and dextramer-positive and dextramer-negative fractions. There are 17 amino acids in the CDR3, from cysteine to phenylalanine inclusive. The only DNA kept is the CDR3, 51 bases in frame from the first base. CDR1 is given as LGHNA and CDR2 as YNFKEQ, both from the germline V gene. The junction shows trimming of 1 base on V and 6 bases on J, plus 18 bases between the germline ends.

TCR cDNA was synthesized by 5'RACE template switching, through which a universal primer site and unique molecular identifiers were introduced. Priming of cDNA synthesis was performed from both the TCR alpha and TCR beta constant segments. Libraries were amplified in two PCR steps, with sample barcodes and sequencing adapters added in the second step. Sequencing of the libraries was done on either Illumina HiSeq 2500 (2x100 bp) or NovaSeq (2x150 bp). The paper's processing steps were these. Reads were demultiplexed and collapsed into UMI consensus sequences with MIGEC, and V(D)J alignment was performed with MiXCR. Using edgeR on replicate PBMC samples, clonotypes were called vaccine-responding if FDR was below 0.01 and the log2 fold change was above 5 up to day 15. CD4 or CD8 identity was assigned to each bulk clonotype according to whether the clonotype was present at higher abundance in the sequenced CD4 repertoire or the sequenced CD8 repertoire. TCRdb reprocessing: public reads trimmed at Q25 with fastp, clones called with MiXCR, in-frame beta chains kept. Here each entry gathers all rows of one CDR3 protein and keeps the most common genes and DNA. None of the V and J calls come from the authors' own analysis; TCRdb made them. The table for this sample lists roughly 62,000 distinct CDR3 sequences; approximately 6.9% of them were counted only once. The ten biggest clones cover about 40% of the sample.

This sequence was found in a man younger than 35 who received the YFV17D yellow fever vaccine. The sample was CD8+ T cells sorted from PBMCs, taken on the day of the first yellow fever vaccination. The chain is assembled from TRBV4-2 and TRBJ2-2, and possibly TRBD2, on 6 matching bases. The CDR3 in this case is CASSQVERGGNPGELFF. The nucleotide sequence is TGTGCCAGCAGCCAAGTGGAAAGGGGAGGTAATCCCGGGGAGCTGTTTTTT.